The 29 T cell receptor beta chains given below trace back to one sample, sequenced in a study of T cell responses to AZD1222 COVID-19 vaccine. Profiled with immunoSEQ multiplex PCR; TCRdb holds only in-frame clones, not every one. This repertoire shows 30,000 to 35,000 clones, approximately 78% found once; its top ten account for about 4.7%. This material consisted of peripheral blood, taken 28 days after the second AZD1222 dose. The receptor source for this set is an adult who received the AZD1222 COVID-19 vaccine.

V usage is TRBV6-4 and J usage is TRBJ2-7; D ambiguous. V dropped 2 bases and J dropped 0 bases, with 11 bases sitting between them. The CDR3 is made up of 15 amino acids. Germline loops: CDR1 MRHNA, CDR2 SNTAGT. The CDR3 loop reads CASSDPHSRSYEQYF. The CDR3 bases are TGTGCCAGCAGTGACCCCCACAGCCGCTCCTACGAGCAGTACTTC.

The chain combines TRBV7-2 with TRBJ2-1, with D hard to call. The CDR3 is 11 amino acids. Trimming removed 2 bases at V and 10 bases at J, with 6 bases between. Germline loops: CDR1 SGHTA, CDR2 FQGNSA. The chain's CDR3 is CASSLSWEQFF. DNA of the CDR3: TGTGCCAGCAGCTTAAGTTGGGAGCAGTTCTTC. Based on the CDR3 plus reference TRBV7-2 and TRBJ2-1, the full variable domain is GAGVSQSPSNKVTEKGKDVELRCDPISGHTALYWYRQSLGQGLEFLIYFQGNSAPDKSGLPSDRFSAERTGGSVSTLTIQRTQQEDSAVYLCASSLSWEQFFGPGTRLTVL.

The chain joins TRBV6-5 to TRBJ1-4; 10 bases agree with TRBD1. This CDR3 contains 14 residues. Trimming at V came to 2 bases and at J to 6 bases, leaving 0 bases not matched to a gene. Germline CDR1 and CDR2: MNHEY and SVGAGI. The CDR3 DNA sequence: TGTGCCAGCAGTTACGGGACAGGGGATGAAAAACTGTTTTTT. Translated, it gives CASSYGTGDEKLFF.

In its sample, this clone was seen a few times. The CDR3 is CASSPEAGRETQYF. For the CDR3, the DNA is TGTGCCAGCAGCCCAGAGGCGGGCCGGGAGACCCAGTACTTC. This rearrangement joins TRBV7-2 to TRBJ2-5; D might be TRBD2 (5 bases). V lost 5 bases, J lost 5 bases, and 15 bases lay in between. The CDR3 contains 14 residues. Germline V gene data show CDR1 as SGHTA and CDR2 as FQGNSA.

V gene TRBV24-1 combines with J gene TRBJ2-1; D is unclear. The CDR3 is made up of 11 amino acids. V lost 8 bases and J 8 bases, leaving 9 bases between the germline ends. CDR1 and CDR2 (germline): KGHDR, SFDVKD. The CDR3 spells CATISWDEQFF. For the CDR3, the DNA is TGTGCCACCATTTCTTGGGATGAGCAGTTCTTC.

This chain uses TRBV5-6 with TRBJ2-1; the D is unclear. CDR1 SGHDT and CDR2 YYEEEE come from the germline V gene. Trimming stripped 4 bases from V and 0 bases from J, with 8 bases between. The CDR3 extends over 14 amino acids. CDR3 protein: CASSTLGSYNEQFF. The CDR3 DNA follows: TGTGCCAGCAGCACCTTGGGCTCCTACAATGAGCAGTTCTTC.

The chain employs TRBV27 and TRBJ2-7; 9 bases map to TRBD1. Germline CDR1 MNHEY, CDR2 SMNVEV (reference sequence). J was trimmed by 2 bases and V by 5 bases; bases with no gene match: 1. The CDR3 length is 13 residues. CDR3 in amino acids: CASSRQGAYEQYV. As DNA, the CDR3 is TGTGCCAGCAGTCGACAGGGGGCCTACGAGCAGTACGTC.

Here the CDR3 reads CASSQGGGTAVPKEQYV. The CDR3 DNA follows: TGTGCCAGCAGCCAAGGGGGGGGGACAGCCGTGCCTAAGGAGCAGTACGTC. The chain couples TRBV14 to TRBJ2-7, with D perhaps given as TRBD1 or TRBD2 (7 bases each). The CDR3 contains 17 residues. V lost 1 base and J 7 bases, leaving 23 bases between the germline ends. In germline, CDR1 is SGHDN, CDR2 FVKESK.

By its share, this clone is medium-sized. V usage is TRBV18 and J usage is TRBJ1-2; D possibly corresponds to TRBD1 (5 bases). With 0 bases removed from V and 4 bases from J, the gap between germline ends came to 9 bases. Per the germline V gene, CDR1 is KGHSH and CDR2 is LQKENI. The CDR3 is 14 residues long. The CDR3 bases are TGTGCCAGCTCACCACCACAGGTACTCTATGGCTACACCTTC. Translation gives CASSPPQVLYGYTF.

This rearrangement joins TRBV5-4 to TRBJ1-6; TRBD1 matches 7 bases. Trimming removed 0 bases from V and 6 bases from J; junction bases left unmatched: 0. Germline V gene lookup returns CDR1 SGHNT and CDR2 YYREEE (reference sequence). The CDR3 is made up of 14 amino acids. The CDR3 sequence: CASSLGQGNSPLHF. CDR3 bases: TGTGCCAGCAGCTTGGGACAGGGTAATTCACCCCTCCACTTT.

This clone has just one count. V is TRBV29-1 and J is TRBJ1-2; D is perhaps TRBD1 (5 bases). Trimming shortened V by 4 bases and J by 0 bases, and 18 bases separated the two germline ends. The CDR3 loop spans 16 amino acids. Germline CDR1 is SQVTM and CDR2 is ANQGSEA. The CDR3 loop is CSVAAPTGASNYGYTF. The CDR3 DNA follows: TGCAGCGTTGCGGCCCCAACCGGGGCCTCTAACTATGGCTACACCTTC.

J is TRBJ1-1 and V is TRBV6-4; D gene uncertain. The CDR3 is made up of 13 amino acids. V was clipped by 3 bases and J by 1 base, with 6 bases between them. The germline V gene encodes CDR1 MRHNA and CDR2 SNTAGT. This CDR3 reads CASSDQANTEAFF. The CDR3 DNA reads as TGTGCCAGCAGTGATCAGGCGAACACTGAAGCTTTCTTT.

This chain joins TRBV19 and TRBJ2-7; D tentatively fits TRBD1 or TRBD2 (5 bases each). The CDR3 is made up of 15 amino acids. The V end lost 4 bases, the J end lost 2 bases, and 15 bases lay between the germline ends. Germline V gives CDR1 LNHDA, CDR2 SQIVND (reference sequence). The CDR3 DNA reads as TGTGCCAGTAGTAAAGGACGGGACGGGACCTACGAGCAGTACTTC. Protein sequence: CASSKGRDGTYEQYF.

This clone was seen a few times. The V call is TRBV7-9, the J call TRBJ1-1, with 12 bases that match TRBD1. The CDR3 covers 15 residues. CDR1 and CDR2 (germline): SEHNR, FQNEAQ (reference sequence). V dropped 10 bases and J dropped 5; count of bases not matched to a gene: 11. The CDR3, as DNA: TGTGCCACCAAAGTCCGGGACAGGGGGCAAACTGAAGCTTTCTTT. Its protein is CATKVRDRGQTEAFF.

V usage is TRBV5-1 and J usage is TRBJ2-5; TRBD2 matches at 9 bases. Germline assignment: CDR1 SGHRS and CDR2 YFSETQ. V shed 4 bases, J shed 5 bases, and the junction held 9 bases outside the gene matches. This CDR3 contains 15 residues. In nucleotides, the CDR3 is TGCGCCAGCAGCGAAGGGACTAGCTCGGGCGAGACCCAGTACTTC. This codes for CASSEGTSSGETQYF. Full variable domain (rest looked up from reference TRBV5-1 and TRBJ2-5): KAGVTQTPRYLIKTRGQQVTLSCSPISGHRSVSWYQQTPGQGLQFLFEYFSETQRNKGNFPGRFSGRQFSNSRSEMNVSTLELGDSALYLCASSEGTSSGETQYFGPGTRLLVL.

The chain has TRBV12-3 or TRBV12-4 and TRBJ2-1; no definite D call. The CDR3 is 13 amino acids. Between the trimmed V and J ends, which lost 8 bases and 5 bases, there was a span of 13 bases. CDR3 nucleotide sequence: TGTGCCAGCCGAATTTTAGTGAACAATGAGCAGTTCTTC. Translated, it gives CASRILVNNEQFF.

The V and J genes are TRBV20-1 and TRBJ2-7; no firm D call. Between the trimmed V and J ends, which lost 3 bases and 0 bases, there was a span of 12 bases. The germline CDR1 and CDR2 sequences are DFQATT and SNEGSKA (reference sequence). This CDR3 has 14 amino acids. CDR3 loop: CSASDPASSYEQYF. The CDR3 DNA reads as TGCAGTGCTAGTGACCCAGCCAGCTCCTACGAGCAGTACTTC.

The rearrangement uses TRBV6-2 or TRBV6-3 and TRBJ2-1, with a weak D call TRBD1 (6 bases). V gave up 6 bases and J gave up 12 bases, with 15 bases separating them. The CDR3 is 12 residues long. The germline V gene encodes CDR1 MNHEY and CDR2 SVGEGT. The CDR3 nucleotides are TGTGCCAGCAGCATACAGGGAGTTCGGCAGTTCTTC. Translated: CASSIQGVRQFF.

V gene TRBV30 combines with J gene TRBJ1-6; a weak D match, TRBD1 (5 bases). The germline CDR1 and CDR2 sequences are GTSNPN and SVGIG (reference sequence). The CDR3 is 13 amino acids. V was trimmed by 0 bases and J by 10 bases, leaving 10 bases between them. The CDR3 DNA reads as TGTGCCTGGAGTGTAGGGGATTTATCACCCCTCCACTTT. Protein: CAWSVGDLSPLHF.

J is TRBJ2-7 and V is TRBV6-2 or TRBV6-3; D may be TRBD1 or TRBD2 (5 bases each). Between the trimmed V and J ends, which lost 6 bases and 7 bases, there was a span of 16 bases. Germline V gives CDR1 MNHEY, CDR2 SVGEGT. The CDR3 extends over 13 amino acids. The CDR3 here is CASSARGVSEQYV. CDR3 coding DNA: TGTGCCAGCAGCGCGAGAGGGGTCTCGGAGCAGTACGTC.

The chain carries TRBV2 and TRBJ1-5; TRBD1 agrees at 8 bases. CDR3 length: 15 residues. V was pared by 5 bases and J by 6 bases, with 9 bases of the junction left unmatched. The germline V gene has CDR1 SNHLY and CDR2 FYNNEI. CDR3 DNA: TGTGCCAGCAGTATAAGGACAGGGCACGGTCAGCCCCAGCATTTT. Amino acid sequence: CASSIRTGHGQPQHF.

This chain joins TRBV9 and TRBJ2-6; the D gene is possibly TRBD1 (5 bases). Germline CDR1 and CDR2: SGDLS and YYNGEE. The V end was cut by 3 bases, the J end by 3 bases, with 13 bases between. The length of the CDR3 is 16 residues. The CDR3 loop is CASSGPRVGGANVLTF. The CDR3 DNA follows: TGTGCCAGCAGCGGCCCCAGGGTAGGTGGGGCCAACGTCCTGACTTTC.

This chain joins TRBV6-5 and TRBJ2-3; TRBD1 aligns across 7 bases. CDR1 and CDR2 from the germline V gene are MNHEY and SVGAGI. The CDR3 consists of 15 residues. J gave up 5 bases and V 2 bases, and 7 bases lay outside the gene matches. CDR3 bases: TGTGCCAGCAGTTACACCGACAGGGATCGAGATACGCAGTATTTT. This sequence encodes CASSYTDRDRDTQYF.

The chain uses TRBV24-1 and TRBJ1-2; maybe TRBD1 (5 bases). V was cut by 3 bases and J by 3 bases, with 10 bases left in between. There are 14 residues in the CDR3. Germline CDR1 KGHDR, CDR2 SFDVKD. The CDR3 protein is CATSDTTTDYGYTF. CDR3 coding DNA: TGTGCCACCAGTGATACCACGACAGACTATGGCTACACCTTC.

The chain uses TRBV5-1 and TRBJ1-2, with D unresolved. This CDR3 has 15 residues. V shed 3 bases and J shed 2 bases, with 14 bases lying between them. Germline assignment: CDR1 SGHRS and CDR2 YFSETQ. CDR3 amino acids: CASSYGPEKNYGYTF. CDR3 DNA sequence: TGCGCCAGCAGCTACGGACCGGAAAAAAACTATGGCTACACCTTC.

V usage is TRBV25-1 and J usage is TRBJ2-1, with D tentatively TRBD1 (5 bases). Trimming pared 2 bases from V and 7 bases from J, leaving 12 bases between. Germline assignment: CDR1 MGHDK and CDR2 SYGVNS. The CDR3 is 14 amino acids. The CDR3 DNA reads TGTGCCAGCAGTGAACCCGGACAAACAAATGAGCAGTTCTTC. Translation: CASSEPGQTNEQFF.

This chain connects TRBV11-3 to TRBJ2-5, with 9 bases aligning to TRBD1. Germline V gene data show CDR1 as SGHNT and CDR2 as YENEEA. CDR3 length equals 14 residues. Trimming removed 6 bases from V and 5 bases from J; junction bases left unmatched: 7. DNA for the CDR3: TGTGCCAGCAGACCGGGGGACAGGGTCGAGACCCAGTACTTC. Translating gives CASRPGDRVETQYF.

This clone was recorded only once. CDR3 sequence (DNA): TGTGCCAGCAGCCCTGTCGGCACAGATACGCAGTATTTT. It is translated as CASSPVGTDTQYF. The chain recombines TRBV3-1 (or the pseudogene TRBV3-2) with TRBJ2-3; the D is unclear. The CDR3 totals 13 residues. Trimming took 4 bases from V and 1 from J, leaving 6 bases between them. CDR1 and CDR2 from the germline V gene are LGHDT and YNNKEL (reference sequence).

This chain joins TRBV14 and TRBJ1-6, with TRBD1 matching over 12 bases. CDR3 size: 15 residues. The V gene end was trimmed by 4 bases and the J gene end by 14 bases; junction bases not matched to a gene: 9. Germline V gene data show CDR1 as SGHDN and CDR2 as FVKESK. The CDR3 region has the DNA TGTGCCAGCAGCCTCGGGACAGGGGGCCCAGCGGCCCTCCACTTT. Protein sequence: CASSLGTGGPAALHF.